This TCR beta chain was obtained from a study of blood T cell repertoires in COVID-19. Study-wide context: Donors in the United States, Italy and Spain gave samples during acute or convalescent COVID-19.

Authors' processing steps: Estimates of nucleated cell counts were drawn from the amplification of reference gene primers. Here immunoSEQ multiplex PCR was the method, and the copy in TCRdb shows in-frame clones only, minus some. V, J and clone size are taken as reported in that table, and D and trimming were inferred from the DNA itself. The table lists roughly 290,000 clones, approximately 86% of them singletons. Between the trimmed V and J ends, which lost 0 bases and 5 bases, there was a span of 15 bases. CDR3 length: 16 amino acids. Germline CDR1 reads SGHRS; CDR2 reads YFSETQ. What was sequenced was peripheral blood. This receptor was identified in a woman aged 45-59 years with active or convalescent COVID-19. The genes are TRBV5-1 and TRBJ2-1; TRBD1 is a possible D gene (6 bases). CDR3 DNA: TGCGCCAGCAGCTTGGCAGGGGCAGGGTTTAACAATGAGCAGTTCTTC. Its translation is CASSLAGAGFNNEQFF.